The sequence of this TCR beta chain was determined in a study of cytomegalovirus exposure and HLA in healthy donors. The data were produced by immunoSEQ multiplex PCR, yet TCRdb's version contains in-frame clones alone and is incomplete. The repertoire holds 70,000 or so clones, around 94% seen once, with 1.5% to 2% in the top ten. Germline lookup yields CDR1 MNHNS and CDR2 SASEGT. With V trimmed by 7 bases and J by 10 bases, 10 bases remained unmatched. The CDR3 spans 14 residues. This clone was seen once. The chain has TRBV6-1 and TRBJ2-1; TRBD2 matches 10 bases. The source of this sequence is a woman aged 18 to 35 in good health and CMV-seropositive. Sequences were obtained from PBMCs. The chain's CDR3 is CASTGTSDWKEQFF. CDR3 coding DNA: TGTGCCAGCACCGGGACTAGCGACTGGAAGGAGCAGTTCTTC.